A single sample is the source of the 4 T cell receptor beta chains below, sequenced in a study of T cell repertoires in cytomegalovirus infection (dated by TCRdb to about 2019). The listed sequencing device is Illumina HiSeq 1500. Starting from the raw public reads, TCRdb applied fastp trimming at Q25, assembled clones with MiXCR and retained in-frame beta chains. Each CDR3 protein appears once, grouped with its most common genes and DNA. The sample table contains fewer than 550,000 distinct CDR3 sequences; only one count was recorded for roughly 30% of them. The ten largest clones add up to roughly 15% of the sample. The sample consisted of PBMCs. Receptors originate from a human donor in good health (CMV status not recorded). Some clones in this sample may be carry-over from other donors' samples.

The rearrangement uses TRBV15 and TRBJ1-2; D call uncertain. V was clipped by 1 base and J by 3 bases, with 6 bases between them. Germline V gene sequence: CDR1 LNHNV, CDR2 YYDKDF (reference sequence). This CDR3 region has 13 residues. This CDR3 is CATSRVSDYGYTF. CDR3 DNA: TGTGCCACCAGCAGAGTGTCAGACTATGGCTACACCTTC.

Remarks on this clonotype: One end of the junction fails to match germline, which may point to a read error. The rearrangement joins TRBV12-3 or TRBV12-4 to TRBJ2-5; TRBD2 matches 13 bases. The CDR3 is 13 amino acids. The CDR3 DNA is TGTGCCAGCAGTTCGGGACTAGCGGGGCAGTGGGGGTTC. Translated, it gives CASSSGLAGQWGF.

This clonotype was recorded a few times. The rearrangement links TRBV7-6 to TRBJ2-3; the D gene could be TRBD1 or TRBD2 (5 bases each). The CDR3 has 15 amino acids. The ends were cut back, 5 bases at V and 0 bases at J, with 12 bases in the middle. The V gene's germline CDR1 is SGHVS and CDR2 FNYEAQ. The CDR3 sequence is CASSPRDASTDTQYF. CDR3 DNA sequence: TGTGCCAGCAGCCCCCGGGACGCAAGCACAGATACGCAGTATTTT.

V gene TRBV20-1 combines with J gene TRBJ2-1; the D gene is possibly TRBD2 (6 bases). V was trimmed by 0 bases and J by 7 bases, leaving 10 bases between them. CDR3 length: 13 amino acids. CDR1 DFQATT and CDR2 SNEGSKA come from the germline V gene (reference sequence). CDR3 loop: CSARDGRGNEQFF. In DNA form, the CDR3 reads TGCAGTGCTAGAGACGGGAGAGGGAATGAGCAGTTCTTC.